This T cell receptor beta chain was found in a study of T cell responses to AZD1222 COVID-19 vaccine. This table comes from immunoSEQ multiplex PCR, and its TCRdb copy is limited to in-frame clones, with some not included. The sample lists about 150,000 clones; more than 85% were seen once. Germline-derived CDR1 and CDR2 are LGHDT and YNNKEL (reference sequence). The CDR3 is 15 residues long. Trimming took 3 bases from V and 10 from J, leaving 16 bases between them. On this clone itself: Its antigen is unknown.

Findings of the study overall: The number of AZD1222 recipients seropositive at baseline was only 6 or 7. The CD4 TCRs associated with vaccination extended across spike and predominated at 160-218 and 743-854. Two doses of AZD1222 preceded a rise in Spike-specific TCR breadth and depth. Donors skewed white British and female; clonal diversity was possibly underestimated.

The receptor was derived from an adult in good health. The chain employs TRBV3-1 (or the pseudogene TRBV3-2) and TRBJ1-6; D possibly corresponds to TRBD1 (6 bases). Source: peripheral blood, taken on day 0 of AZD1222 vaccination. Written as DNA, the CDR3 is TGTGCCAGCAGCCACACAGCTCAGGGGCTGTCACCCCTCCACTTT. This translates into CASSHTAQGLSPLHF.